Sequencing of this TCR beta chain was carried out in a study of blood T cell repertoires in COVID-19. J was trimmed by 0 bases and V by 1 base; bases with no gene match: 8. There are 18 residues in the CDR3. Germline V gene sequence: CDR1 SEHNR, CDR2 FQNEAQ (reference sequence). Study processing details: It was from reference gene primer amplification that nucleated cell counts were estimated. The repertoire was sequenced with immunoSEQ multiplex PCR; TCRdb's copy has only in-frame clones and lacks some. V and J calls and clone size are given by that table; D and trimming were obtained from the DNA. This table has approximately 120,000 clones, about 70% appearing once.

The sequenced material came from peripheral blood. The chain joins TRBV7-9 to TRBJ1-4, with 7 bases lining up with TRBD1. The receptor comes from a woman between 65 and 79 years old with acute or convalescent COVID-19. This CDR3 is CASSLGGTARATNEKLFF. The CDR3 nucleotides read TGTGCCAGCAGCTTAGGGGGGACAGCCCGTGCAACTAATGAAAAACTGTTTTTT. The complete variable domain, with remaining parts taken from reference TRBV7-9 and TRBJ1-4, reads DTGVSQNPRHKITKRGQNVTFRCDPISEHNRLYWYRQTLGQGPEFLTYFQNEAQLEKSRLLSDRFSAERPKGSFSTLEIQRTEQGDSAMYLCASSLGGTARATNEKLFFGSGTQLSVL.